These 22 T cell receptor beta chains share one sample of origin, sequenced in a study of CD8+ T cells in alopecia areata. The authors extracted RNA and reverse transcribed it into cDNA as the sequencing template. Generated by immunoSEQ multiplex PCR, the TCRdb table keeps only in-frame clones and is missing some. Of a few hundred thousand clones in the sample, approximately 45% were seen once. Treatment noted: oral pan-JAK inhibitor, 5-10 mg twice daily. Sequences were derived from CD4+ T cells sorted from blood, sampled at approximately week 39, from a patient treated with tofacitinib. Receptors were obtained from a human donor with alopecia areata.

The V gene is TRBV2, the J gene TRBJ2-1, with TRBD1 matching over 9 bases. V lost 4 bases, J lost 0 bases, and 1 base stayed unmatched. Germline V CDR1 and CDR2: SNHLY, FYNNEI. The CDR3 extends over 15 amino acids. The CDR3, as DNA: TGTGCCAGCAGTGGGGACAGGGCCTCCTACAATGAGCAGTTCTTC. This sequence encodes CASSGDRASYNEQFF.

This clone was seen a few times. The chain joins TRBV29-1 to TRBJ2-7; D not resolved. The CDR3 is made up of 11 amino acids. Germline CDR1 is SQVTM and CDR2 is ANQGSEA. The germline V and J ends were trimmed by 7 bases and 0 bases, with 7 bases remaining between them. CDR3: CSAGFSYEQYF. CDR3 sequence (DNA): TGCAGCGCCGGGTTCTCCTACGAGCAGTACTTC.

The rearrangement links TRBV5-1 to TRBJ2-1; D not certain. This CDR3 contains 17 residues. Germline CDR1 reads SGHRS; CDR2 reads YFSETQ. Trimming shortened V by 4 bases and J by 0 bases, and 17 bases separated the two germline ends. CDR3 protein: CASSPSHGASSYNEQFF. CDR3 sequence (DNA): TGCGCCAGCAGCCCATCGCATGGCGCTAGCTCCTACAATGAGCAGTTCTTC.

This rearrangement joins TRBV30 to TRBJ1-5; TRBD1 matches 7 bases. Germline V gene data show CDR1 as GTSNPN and CDR2 as SVGIG (reference sequence). Trimming took 4 bases from V and 4 from J; bases not matched to a gene: 7. The CDR3 totals 14 residues. The chain's CDR3 is CAWNTRGGNQPQHF. The CDR3 region has the DNA TGTGCCTGGAATACCAGGGGGGGAAATCAGCCCCAGCATTTT.

The genes are TRBV6-5 and TRBJ2-3, with 9 bases aligning to TRBD1. Germline V gene data show CDR1 as MNHEY and CDR2 as SVGAGI. The CDR3 has 15 amino acids. With 5 bases clipped from V and 6 bases from J, the junction kept 9 bases outside the gene matches. This CDR3 reads CASSKYRGRVDTQYF. CDR3 coding DNA: TGTGCCAGCAGTAAATACAGGGGGCGTGTGGATACGCAGTATTTT.

This clone was found a few times. The chain is built from TRBV2 and TRBJ2-1; unclear D gene. Per germline, CDR1 SNHLY and CDR2 FYNNEI. This CDR3 has 12 amino acids. V was clipped by 3 bases and J by 4 bases, with 4 bases between them. DNA for the CDR3: TGTGCCAGCAGTGATCAGTACAATGAGCAGTTCTTC. Translated: CASSDQYNEQFF.

J is TRBJ2-7 and V is TRBV30; a weak D match, TRBD2 (5 bases). Trimming pared 4 bases from V and 4 bases from J, leaving 11 bases between. Germline V CDR1 and CDR2: GTSNPN, SVGIG (reference sequence). The CDR3 covers 12 residues. DNA for the CDR3: TGTGCCTGGAACCGGGATCAATACGAGCAGTACTTC. It specifies CAWNRDQYEQYF.

Only a few counts were recorded for this clone. The chain carries TRBV6-5 and TRBJ2-1; perhaps TRBD2 as D (5 bases). CDR3 length equals 14 residues. Trimming removed 5 bases from V and 7 bases from J, with 15 bases in between. Germline V lookup: CDR1 MNHEY, CDR2 SVGAGI. CDR3 DNA: TGTGCCAGCAGTGACACTAGATTGGTGAATGAGCAGTTCTTC. It specifies CASSDTRLVNEQFF.

The chain couples TRBV6-5 to TRBJ1-1; D remains unclear. In germline, CDR1 is MNHEY, CDR2 SVGAGI. V was trimmed by 5 bases and J by 1 base, leaving 8 bases between them. The CDR3 totals 13 residues. CDR3 nucleotides: TGTGCCAGCAGTAACTACAAGAACACTGAAGCTTTCTTT. Encoded protein: CASSNYKNTEAFF.

This clone was detected a few times. The chain is built from TRBV19 and TRBJ1-2, with TRBD1 as a possible D gene (6 bases). The V gene's germline CDR1 is LNHDA and CDR2 SQIVND (reference sequence). Deletions cut 8 bases from V and 4 bases from J, with 14 bases between. This CDR3 is built from 13 residues. CDR3 region: CASGTLPSYGYTF. The CDR3 nucleotides read TGTGCCAGTGGGACACTACCGAGCTATGGCTACACCTTC.

This clone has more than one count but fewer than ten. This rearrangement joins TRBV7-2 to TRBJ2-2; D could derive from TRBD1 or TRBD2 (5 bases each). From germline, CDR1 is SGHTA and CDR2 FQGNSA. The CDR3 totals 18 residues. The V end was cut by 5 bases, the J end by 0 bases, with 19 bases between. CDR3 in DNA: TGTGCCAGCAGCCATGCGTCAGGGAGTAAAGCGAACACCGGGGAGCTGTTTTTT. It is translated as CASSHASGSKANTGELFF.

The rearrangement uses TRBV25-1 and TRBJ1-2; D gene ambiguous. Trimming shortened V by 2 bases and J by 8 bases, and 9 bases separated the two germline ends. The length of the CDR3 is 12 residues. Germline V lookup: CDR1 MGHDK, CDR2 SYGVNS. Here the CDR3 reads CASSELGHGYTF. DNA of the CDR3: TGTGCCAGCAGTGAACTCGGTCACGGCTACACCTTC.

This clone was detected only a few times. The V gene is TRBV7-3, the J gene TRBJ2-1; 12 bases line up with TRBD2. The CDR3 is 17 residues long. Trimming at V came to 2 bases and at J to 9 bases, leaving 11 bases not matched to a gene. Germline values: CDR1 SGHTA, CDR2 FQGTGA. The chain's CDR3 is CASSLVASELAGGEQFF. The CDR3 coding sequence is TGTGCCAGCAGCTTAGTGGCGAGCGAACTAGCGGGGGGTGAGCAGTTCTTC.

This clone has just a few counts. The chain employs TRBV29-1 and TRBJ2-5; D is uncertain. Looked up from germline, CDR1 is SQVTM and CDR2 is ANQGSEA. Trimming pared 1 base from V and 1 base from J, leaving 4 bases between. The CDR3 totals 12 residues. The DNA for the CDR3 is TGCAGCGTTGAAGCCAGCCAAGAGACCCAGTACTTC. Translation: CSVEASQETQYF.

This rearrangement joins TRBV29-1 to TRBJ1-2; 7 positions match TRBD1. The V gene's germline CDR1 is SQVTM and CDR2 ANQGSEA. The trim removed 5 bases at V and 8 bases at J, leaving 11 bases unmatched. This CDR3 has 13 amino acids. CDR3 nucleotides: TGCAGCGTTCAGGGGGGAGAGCACCTGGGCTACACCTTC. Its translation: CSVQGGEHLGYTF.

V usage is TRBV7-8 and J usage is TRBJ2-1; 10 bases agree with TRBD2. The CDR3 has 14 amino acids. The germline V gene encodes CDR1 SGHVS and CDR2 FQNEAQ. Trimming removed 11 bases from V and 8 bases from J; junction bases left unmatched: 12. The CDR3 loop reads CAQSGASGSYEQFF. The DNA of the CDR3 is TGTGCCCAAAGCGGGGCTAGCGGGAGCTATGAGCAGTTCTTC. Drawing the rest from reference TRBV7-8 and TRBJ2-1, the complete variable domain is GAGVSQSPRYKVAKRGQDVALRCDPISGHVSLFWYQQALGQGPEFLTYFQNEAQLDKSGLPSDRFFAERPEGSVSTLKIQRTQQEDSAVYLCAQSGASGSYEQFFGPGTRLTVL.

The chain couples TRBV10-3 to TRBJ1-1; TRBD1 is a possible D gene (6 bases). This CDR3 contains 15 residues. Trimming left V 6 bases short and J 1 base short, with 15 bases between. CDR1 ENHRY and CDR2 SYGVKD come from the germline V gene. DNA of the CDR3: TGTGCCATCAGCCCGGGGGCACGAGAGAACACTGAAGCTTTCTTT. Protein: CAISPGARENTEAFF.

V and J are TRBV5-1 and TRBJ2-5; tentatively, D is TRBD1 (5 bases). Matching the DNA end better, TRBJ2-7 makes the J call doubtful. This CDR3 spans 12 amino acids. The germline CDR1 and CDR2 sequences are SGHRS and YFSETQ. DNA of the CDR3: TGCGCCAGCAGCTTGACAGGTTACGAGCAGTACTTC. Translated, it gives CASSLTGYEQYF.

V and J are TRBV30 and TRBJ1-2; D not certain. The CDR3 has 13 residues. The V gene lost 7 bases and the J gene lost 2 bases, with 14 bases spanning the gap. Germline assignment: CDR1 GTSNPN and CDR2 SVGIG (reference sequence). DNA for the CDR3: TGTGCCTCCCAAGGGAGGGAAAACTATGGCTACACCTTC. This gives the protein CASQGRENYGYTF.

This clone is a singleton in its sample. This chain joins TRBV18 and TRBJ1-1, with D tentatively TRBD1 (6 bases). Germline assignment: CDR1 KGHSH and CDR2 LQKENI. The CDR3 spans 13 residues. Trimming removed 4 bases from V and 6 bases from J, with 12 bases in between. The CDR3 nucleotides are TGTGCCAGCTCACTGGCAGGGGTGGCTGAAGCTTTCTTT. This sequence encodes CASSLAGVAEAFF.

The chain joins TRBV5-1 to TRBJ2-3; no clear D. This CDR3 has 14 residues. The germline CDR1 and CDR2 sequences are SGHRS and YFSETQ. The V gene lost 2 bases and the J gene lost 1 base, with 8 bases spanning the gap. In DNA, the CDR3 is TGCGCCAGCAGCTTTAACTACCGCACAGATACGCAGTATTTT. Protein product: CASSFNYRTDTQYF.

V and J are TRBV6-6 and TRBJ2-7, with 12 bases matching TRBD2. This CDR3 is 16 amino acids long. The germline gives CDR1 MNHNY, CDR2 SVGAGI (reference sequence). J was trimmed by 0 bases and V by 5 bases; bases with no gene match: 5. CDR3 sequence reads: CASSAGLAGSSYEQYF. CDR3 bases: TGTGCCAGCAGTGCCGGACTAGCGGGGAGCTCCTACGAGCAGTACTTC.